These 2 T cell receptor beta chains share one sample of origin, sequenced in a study of blood T cells in healthy people across ages. PCR was performed a second time for about 6 to 12 cycles using a sample-barcoded 5' primer and a J-beta primer mix. In TCRdb, the 5' RACE reads were re-called with MiXCR into one record per CDR3 protein. The repertoire holds around 1,600,000 distinct CDR3 sequences, with roughly 43% as singletons. The sample comprised blood. Receptors were obtained from a woman aged 18-35 years in good health.

The J gene is TRBJ2-6, the V gene TRBV7-3; D is unclear. Germline V lookup: CDR1 SGHTA, CDR2 FQGTGA. The CDR3 covers 15 residues. Trimming took off 1 base at V and 5 bases at J, with 9 bases between the two ends. The CDR3 reads CASSLMGLRANVLTF. In DNA form, the CDR3 reads TGTGCCAGCAGCTTAATGGGCTTGCGGGCCAACGTCCTGACTTTC.

This chain links TRBV11-2 with TRBJ2-7; the match to TRBD2 covers 10 bases. Germline V gives CDR1 SGHAT, CDR2 FQNNGV. This CDR3 contains 16 residues. V lost 4 bases, J lost 7 bases, and 13 bases stayed unmatched. The CDR3 DNA sequence: TGTGCCAGCAGCTCCGATCTAGCGGGAGTTTTCAATGAGCAGTACTTC. Its translation: CASSSDLAGVFNEQYF. Full variable domain (remainder filled in from reference TRBV11-2 and TRBJ2-7): EAGVAQSPRYKIIEKRQSVAFWCNPISGHATLYWYQQILGQGPKLLIQFQNNGVVDDSQLPKDRFSAERLKGVDSTLKIQPAKLEDSAVYLCASSSDLAGVFNEQYFGPGTRLTVT.